The rows below give T cell receptor beta chains drawn from one sample of a study of T cells in Graves' hyperthyroidism and ophthalmopathy. MiXCR, run by TCRdb on the multiplex PCR reads, gives a single entry per CDR3 protein. The top ten clones hold 30% of a sample with a few hundred thousand distinct CDR3 sequences, roughly 15% of them seen once. The sample was blood. The receptor set was obtained from a woman in her forties or fifties with Graves' hyperthyroidism that later progressed to Graves' ophthalmopathy. Each CDR3 is given with its conserved first and last residue. Fields, in order: D gene, V gene, clone size, J gene, CDR3 protein, CDR3 DNA. The D gene is left open where the match is weak. Not all rows give a size; the values are once, few, many and, for expanded clones, a class.

>.|TRBV5-1|once|TRBJ1-1
CASSYDRRSSEAFF
TGCGCCAGCAGCTACGACAGGAGATCTAGTGAAGCTTTCTTT
>.|TRBV2|many|TRBJ2-1
CASSESGPAGYNEQFF
TGTGCCAGCAGTGAGTCGGGGCCTGCGGGTTACAATGAGCAGTTCTTC
>TRBD2|TRBV28|many|TRBJ2-2
CASSLTPTAAGDGTGELFF
TGTGCCAGCAGTTTAACCCCCACGGCGGCGGGAGATGGTACCGGGGAGCTGTTTTTT
>.|TRBV28|few|TRBJ2-5
CANSFILAGTQYF
TGTGCCAACAGTTTTATTTTGGCAGGGACCCAGTACTTC
>.|TRBV18|many|TRBJ2-5
CASSPPQGGSQETQYF
TGTGCCAGCTCACCACCCCAGGGCGGCTCTCAAGAGACCCAGTACTTC
>TRBD1|TRBV28|many|TRBJ1-4
CASSLGQATNEKLFF
TGTGCCAGCAGTTTAGGACAGGCAACTAATGAAAAACTGTTTTTT
>TRBD2|TRBV20-1|many|TRBJ2-3
CSASMGLYTDTQYF
TGCAGTGCTAGTATGGGACTATACACAGATACGCAGTATTTT
>.|TRBV2|.|TRBJ2-5
CASSEGPSQETQYF
TGTGCCAGCAGTGAGGGACCGTCGCAAGAGACCCAGTACTTC
>.|TRBV5-1|many|TRBJ2-7
CASSPPGEEQYF
TGCGCCAGCAGCCCTCCGGGCGAGGAGCAGTACTTC
>TRBD1|TRBV5-1|many|TRBJ2-3
CASSAALGTGPTDTQYF
TGCGCCAGCAGCGCGGCGTTGGGGACAGGGCCCACAGATACGCAGTATTTT
>TRBD1|TRBV5-6|.|TRBJ1-5
CASSLARDRDQPQHF
TGTGCCAGCAGCCTAGCCCGGGACAGAGATCAGCCCCAGCATTTT
>.|TRBV28|many|TRBJ1-5
CASRSGTTHSNQPQHF
TGTGCCAGCAGGTCCGGGACAACCCATAGCAATCAGCCCCAGCATTTT
>.|TRBV18|many|TRBJ2-1
CASSPRDHSYNEQFF
TGTGCCAGCTCACCCCGGGACCACTCCTACAATGAGCAGTTCTTC
>.|TRBV28|.|TRBJ2-1
CASSLNPLAANEQFF
TGTGCCAGCAGTTTAAACCCCCTGGCGGCGAATGAGCAGTTCTTC
>.|TRBV3-1|.|TRBJ2-6
CASVTGTGHSGANVLTF
TGTGCCAGCGTTACAGGGACGGGACACTCTGGGGCCAACGTCCTGACTTTC
>.|TRBV12-3/TRBV12-4|few|TRBJ1-3
CATRRQGGNTIYF
TGTGCCACCCGTCGCCAGGGTGGAAACACCATATATTTT
>.|TRBV18|.|TRBJ1-6
CASSPTPDKYNSPLHF
TGTGCCAGCTCACCGACCCCGGACAAGTATAATTCACCCCTCCACTTT
>.|TRBV3-1|many|TRBJ2-5
CASSQWRGLDQETQYF
TGTGCCAGCAGCCAATGGAGAGGACTGGACCAAGAGACCCAGTACTTC
>.|TRBV20-1|.|TRBJ2-2
CSAPIGQKNTGELFF
TGCAGTGCCCCTATTGGACAGAAGAACACCGGGGAGCTGTTTTTT
>TRBD1|TRBV2|.|TRBJ1-1
CASCGGQAYMNTEAFF
TGTGCCAGCTGCGGGGGACAGGCGTATATGAACACTGAAGCTTTCTTT
>.|TRBV2|many|TRBJ1-5
CASTFAGSNQPQHF
TGTGCCAGCACTTTTGCAGGGAGCAATCAGCCCCAGCATTTT
>.|TRBV2|few|TRBJ2-5
CASRREIQGETQYF
TGTGCCAGCAGACGCGAGATTCAGGGTGAGACCCAGTACTTC
>TRBD2|TRBV7-9|many|TRBJ2-7
CASTVNSGNTYEQYF
TGTGCCAGCACCGTTAATAGCGGGAACACCTACGAGCAGTACTTC
>TRBD2|TRBV20-1|many|TRBJ2-1
CSGPASGSSYNEQFF
TGCAGTGGACCGGCTAGCGGGAGCTCCTACAATGAGCAGTTCTTC
>.|TRBV28|.|TRBJ1-1
CASTGRMNTEAFF
TGTGCCAGCACAGGACGGATGAACACTGAAGCTTTCTTT
>.|TRBV4-1|.|TRBJ1-4
CASSQVSAHNEKLFF
TGCGCCAGCAGCCAAGTATCAGCACATAATGAAAAACTGTTTTTT
>.|TRBV20-1|many|TRBJ1-1
CSASGALMNTEAFF
TGCAGTGCTAGTGGCGCGCTTATGAACACTGAAGCTTTCTTT
>.|TRBV11-2|many|TRBJ1-1
CASSLEKQTEAFF
TGTGCCAGCAGCTTAGAGAAGCAGACTGAAGCTTTCTTT
>.|TRBV6-5|.|TRBJ2-7
CASSYKHENEQYF
TGTGCCAGCAGTTACAAGCATGAAAACGAGCAGTACTTC
>TRBD2|TRBV5-4|many|TRBJ2-3
CASSSWTGGGSDTQYF
TGTGCCAGCAGCTCCTGGACGGGCGGGGGTTCAGATACGCAGTATTTT
>.|TRBV6-2/TRBV6-3|many|TRBJ2-1
CASSYSWGPGAEQFF
TGTGCCAGCAGTTACTCTTGGGGACCCGGTGCTGAGCAGTTCTTC
>.|TRBV3-1|many|TRBJ1-1
CASRDLDTEAFF
TGTGCCAGCAGGGACTTGGACACTGAAGCTTTCTTT
>.|TRBV20-1|.|TRBJ2-7
CSASSPVSYEQYF
TGCAGTGCTAGTAGTCCGGTATCCTACGAGCAGTACTTC
>.|TRBV9|many|TRBJ1-4
CASSVEPAGPNEKLFF
TGTGCCAGCAGCGTAGAGCCCGCAGGGCCTAATGAAAAACTGTTTTTT
>TRBD1|TRBV2|.|TRBJ2-2
CASSEILDRVGSGELFF
TGTGCCAGCAGTGAAATACTGGACAGGGTTGGGTCCGGGGAGCTGTTTTTT
>.|TRBV20-1|few|TRBJ1-6
CSANPLLGNSPLHF
TGCAGTGCTAACCCCCTCCTGGGCAATTCACCCCTCCACTTT
>TRBD1|TRBV2|.|TRBJ1-2
CASMGGGTEKISYGYTF
TGTGCCAGCATGGGAGGCGGGACAGAGAAGATCAGCTATGGCTACACCTTC
>TRBD1|TRBV20-1|few|TRBJ1-6
CSARAHGQGDSYNSPLHF
TGCAGTGCTAGAGCTCACGGACAGGGGGATTCCTATAATTCACCCCTCCACTTT
>TRBD2|TRBV11-2|many|TRBJ2-3
CASSYRSSGSTDTQYF
TGTGCCAGCAGCTACCGTTCTAGCGGGTCCACAGATACGCAGTATTTT
>.|TRBV11-2|many|TRBJ1-1
CASSLVREDTEAFF
TGTGCCAGCAGCTTAGTCAGGGAGGACACTGAAGCTTTCTTT
>TRBD2|TRBV20-1|many|TRBJ2-7
CSARVLAGGHEQYF
TGCAGTGCTAGAGTACTAGCGGGAGGGCACGAGCAGTACTTC
>.|TRBV18|many|TRBJ2-5
CASSPSGTAGETQYF
TGTGCCAGCTCACCCTCGGGGACTGCGGGAGAGACCCAGTACTTC
>.|TRBV7-2|many|TRBJ2-1
CASSLLLETYNEQFF
TGTGCCAGCAGCTTATTGCTAGAAACTTACAATGAGCAGTTCTTC
>TRBD1|TRBV6-1|many|TRBJ2-7
CASSESDRAEQYF
TGTGCCAGCAGTGAATCTGACAGGGCCGAGCAGTACTTC
>.|TRBV7-6|.|TRBJ2-6
CASSLGPPSSGANVLTF
TGTGCCAGCAGCTTAGGCCCCCCGAGCTCTGGGGCCAACGTCCTGACTTTC
>.|TRBV4-2|many|TRBJ1-1
CASSQEQGSWSSNTEAFF
TGTGCCAGCAGCCAAGAGCAAGGGAGTTGGTCCAGTAACACTGAAGCTTTCTTT